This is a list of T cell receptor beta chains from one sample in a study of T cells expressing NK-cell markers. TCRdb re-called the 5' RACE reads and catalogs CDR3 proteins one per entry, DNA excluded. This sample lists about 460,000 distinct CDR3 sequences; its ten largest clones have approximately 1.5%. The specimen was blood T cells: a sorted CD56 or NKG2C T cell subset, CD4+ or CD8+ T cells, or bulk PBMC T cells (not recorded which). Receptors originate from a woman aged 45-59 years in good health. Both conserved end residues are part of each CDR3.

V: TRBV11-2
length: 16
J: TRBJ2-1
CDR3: CASSPKIPVSGNEQFF

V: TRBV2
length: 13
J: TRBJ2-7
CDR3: CASSRLAGGEQYF

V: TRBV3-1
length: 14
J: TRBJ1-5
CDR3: CASSFQGGHQPQHF

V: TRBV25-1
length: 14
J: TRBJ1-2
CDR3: CASSEWAGSHGYTF

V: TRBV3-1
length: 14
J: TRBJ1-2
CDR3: CASSNLQGANGYTF

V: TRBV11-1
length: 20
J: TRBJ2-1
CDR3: CASSPSQGKGVWNSYNEQFF

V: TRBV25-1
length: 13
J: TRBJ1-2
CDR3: CASSELAGFGYTF

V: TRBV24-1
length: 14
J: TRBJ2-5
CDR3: CATSPGRGYETQYF

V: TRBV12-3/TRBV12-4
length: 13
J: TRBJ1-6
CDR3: CASSRARGSPLHF

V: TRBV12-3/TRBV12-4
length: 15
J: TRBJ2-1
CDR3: CASSLSGRVLHEQFF

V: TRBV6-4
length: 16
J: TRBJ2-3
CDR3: CASSDSGTGGLDTQYF

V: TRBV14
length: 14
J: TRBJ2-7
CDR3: CASSQDLATALIDF

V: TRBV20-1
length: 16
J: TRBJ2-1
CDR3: CSALVMAGGPSNEQFF

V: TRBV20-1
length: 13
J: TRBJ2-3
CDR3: CSKSGGRADTQYF

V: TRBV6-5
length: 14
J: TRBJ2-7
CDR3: CASSSSGADYEQYF

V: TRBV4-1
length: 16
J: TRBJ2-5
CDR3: CASRAPRTSGSETQYF

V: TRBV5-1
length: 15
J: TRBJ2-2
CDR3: CASSLSRKLHGELFF

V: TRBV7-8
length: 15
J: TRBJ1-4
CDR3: CASSFTVDLNEKLFF

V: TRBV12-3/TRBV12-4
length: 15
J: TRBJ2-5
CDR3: CASTLTSGRGETQYF

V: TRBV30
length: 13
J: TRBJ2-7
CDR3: CAWSSGLSYEQYF

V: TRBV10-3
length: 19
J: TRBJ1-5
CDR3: CAISESGGTEIFPNQPQHF

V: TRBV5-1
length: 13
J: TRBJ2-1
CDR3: CASTFLLENEQFF

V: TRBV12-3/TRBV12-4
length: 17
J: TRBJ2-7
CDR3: CASSLSRPGTGGYEQYF

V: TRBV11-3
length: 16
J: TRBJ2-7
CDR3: CASSPLTATNSYEQYF

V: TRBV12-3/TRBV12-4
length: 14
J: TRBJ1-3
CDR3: CATGTGQGGNTIYF

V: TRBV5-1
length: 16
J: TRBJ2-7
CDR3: CASSLLTSPPSYEQYF

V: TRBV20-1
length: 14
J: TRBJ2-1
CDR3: CSARRVWVNNEQFF

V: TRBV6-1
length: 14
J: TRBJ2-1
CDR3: CASDPGLAGVEQFF

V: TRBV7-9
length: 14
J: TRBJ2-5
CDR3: CASSPTGVSETQYF

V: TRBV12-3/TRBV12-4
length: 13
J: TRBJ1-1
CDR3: CASSPITNTEAFF

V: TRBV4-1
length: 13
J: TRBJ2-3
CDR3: CASSSGNTDTQYF

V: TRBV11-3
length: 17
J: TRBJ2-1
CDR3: CASSFESGTGGLNEQFF

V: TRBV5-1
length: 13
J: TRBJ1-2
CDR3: CATTRGTNYGYTF

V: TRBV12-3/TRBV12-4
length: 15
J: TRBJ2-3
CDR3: CASSLGRVNTDTQYF

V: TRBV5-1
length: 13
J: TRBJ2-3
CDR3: CASSPDRPDTQYF

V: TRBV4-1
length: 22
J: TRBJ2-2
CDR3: CASSQEVPLRLAGGGYTGELFF

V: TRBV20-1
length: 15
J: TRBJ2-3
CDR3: CSARDFRSSTDTQYF

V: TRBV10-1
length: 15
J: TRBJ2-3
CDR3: CASSEMGQYTDTQYF

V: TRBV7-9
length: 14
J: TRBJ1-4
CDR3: CASSPSLGQKKLFF

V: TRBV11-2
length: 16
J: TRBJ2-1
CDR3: CASTLGPRTWGNEQFF

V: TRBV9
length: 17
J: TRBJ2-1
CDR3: CASSALGSVARDNEQFF

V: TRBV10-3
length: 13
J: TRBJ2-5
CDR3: CAIRPQGQETQYF

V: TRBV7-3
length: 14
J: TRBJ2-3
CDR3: CASSGQGAPDTQYF